This T cell receptor (beta chain) is from a study of cytomegalovirus exposure and HLA in healthy donors. Study information: The same platform was used for the 100 to 150 validation repertoires as for the approximately 730 first-cohort repertoires, as reported in a later analysis.

Some clones are missing from TCRdb's copy, which holds only in-frame ones; the method was immunoSEQ multiplex PCR. The sample includes 76,000 or so clones, 90% to 95% seen only once; the top ten take roughly 2%. Regarding this clone: Antigen unknown.

The donors were members of the validation cohort, which comprised 100 to 150 subjects and was separate from the first cohort of fewer than 700 subjects. The CDR3 is 11 residues long. The V and J ends lost 3 bases and 6 bases respectively, with 8 bases between them. Germline V gene sequence: CDR1 DFQATT, CDR2 SNEGSKA (reference sequence). Overall study results and limits: Confirmation in vitro established that a few CMV-associated chains were specific for CMV antigens.

The sample consisted of PBMCs. The sequence derives from a woman younger than 35 in good health and CMV-seronegative. This rearrangement joins TRBV20-1 to TRBJ1-2; D ambiguous. The CDR3 sequence: CSASSVDGYTF. The DNA for the CDR3 is TGCAGTGCTAGTTCGGTGGATGGCTACACCTTC.